This entry is about one T cell receptor (beta chain). At one boundary the junction diverges from the germline segment, which might be a read error. Unique molecular identifiers were built into the TCRbeta library. TCRdb called the PCR reads again in MiXCR, with one record for every CDR3 protein. Among 500,000 to 750,000 distinct CDR3 sequences listed, 20% to 30% were seen once. The data stem from a study of T-cell reconstitution after alpha-beta-depleted transplantation in children. CDR1 and CDR2 from the germline V gene are MGHRA and YSYEKL. The CDR3 sequence is 20 residues long. The sequence came from a boy in the first two years of life with Wiskott-Aldrich syndrome, due to receive a stem cell transplant. The source was PBMCs, collected before TCRalphabeta/CD19-depleted stem cell transplant. This chain joins TRBV4-1 and TRBJ2-6, with D possibly matching TRBD1 (5 bases). This CDR3 reads CASSQDSGQGRGYGANILTF. CDR3 sequence (DNA): TGCGCCAGCAGCCAAGATTCCGGGCAGGGTCGTGGTTATGGGGCCAACATCCTGACTTTC.